This passage covers 21 T cell receptor beta chains from one sample sequenced in a study of CD8 T cells in Susac syndrome. When the RNA was reverse transcribed, random hexamers were used with an input of roughly 0.5 to 1 ug. MiXCR, applied by TCRdb to the immunoSEQ multiplex PCR reads, yields one record per CDR3 protein. Among about 300,000 distinct CDR3 sequences listed, roughly 90% were seen once. Source material: CD8+ T cells from PBMCs. Source of these receptors: a human donor with multiple sclerosis.

J is TRBJ2-2 and V is TRBV19; D is possibly TRBD1 (6 bases). The germline CDR1 and CDR2 sequences are LNHDA and SQIVND (reference sequence). The CDR3 consists of 12 residues. CDR3 in DNA: TGTGCAGCACGAAAGGGGGCCGGGGAGCTGTTTTTT. Its protein is CAARKGAGELFF.

This clonotype appeared a single time. The chain's CDR3 is CSVEMQGMVVNEQFF. CDR3 sequence (DNA): TGCAGCGTAGAGATGCAGGGGATGGTGGTGAATGAGCAGTTCTTC. The chain recombines TRBV29-1 with TRBJ2-1, with a tentative D call TRBD1 (6 bases). V lost 6 bases and J lost 7, with 22 bases in between. The CDR3 runs to 15 residues. Germline CDR1 reads SQVTM; CDR2 reads ANQGSEA.

This sequence joins TRBV2 and TRBJ2-5; D gene unclear. Germline CDR1 and CDR2: SNHLY and FYNNEI. Trimming took 4 bases from V and 1 from J, leaving 1 base between them. The CDR3 is 11 amino acids. The chain's CDR3 is CASSGQETQYF. CDR3 nucleotides: TGTGCCAGCAGTGGCCAAGAGACCCAGTACTTC. Together with reference TRBV2 and TRBJ2-5, the CDR3 gives the full variable domain: EPEVTQTPSHQVTQMGQEVILRCVPISNHLYFYWYRQILGQKVEFLVSFYNNEISEKSEIFDDQFSVERPDGSNFTLKIRSTKLEDSAMYFCASSGQETQYFGPGTRLLVL.

The rearrangement links TRBV18 to TRBJ2-1; the D gene is possibly TRBD2 (5 bases). CDR3 length: 16 residues. CDR1 and CDR2 from the germline V gene are KGHSH and LQKENI. V gave up 5 bases and J gave up 7 bases, with 21 bases separating them. The CDR3 region is CASSSENERPGNEQFF. As DNA, the CDR3 is TGTGCCAGCTCATCCGAAAATGAACGACCGGGGAATGAGCAGTTCTTC.

The CDR3 loop is CASRLAGGYTGELFF. As DNA, the CDR3 is TGTGCCAGCCGACTAGCGGGAGGGTACACCGGGGAGCTGTTTTTT. The chain employs TRBV28 and TRBJ2-2, with TRBD2 identical over 14 bases. The CDR3 has 15 amino acids. CDR1 is MDHEN and CDR2 is SYDVKM in the germline V gene. The V and J ends lost 8 bases and 3 bases, in that order; junction bases with no gene match: 2.

In its sample, this clonotype was seen once. The chain has TRBV19 and TRBJ1-5; D is uncertain. This CDR3 is 12 amino acids long. V lost 8 bases and J 1 base, leaving 6 bases between the germline ends. CDR1 and CDR2 (germline): LNHDA, SQIVND (reference sequence). CDR3: CASSDSNQPQHF. The CDR3 DNA reads as TGTGCCAGTTCAGACAGCAATCAGCCCCAGCATTTT.

The chain is built from TRBV12-3 or TRBV12-4 and TRBJ2-1; D is perhaps TRBD2 (6 bases). V dropped 5 bases and J dropped 5 bases, with 13 bases sitting between them. The CDR3 runs 14 residues. Here the CDR3 DNA reads TGTGCCAGCAGTGATCAGGTAGCGGACAATGAGCAGTTCTTC. Encoded protein: CASSDQVADNEQFF.

The V and J genes are TRBV6-2 or TRBV6-3 and TRBJ2-7; D possibly corresponds to TRBD1 (6 bases). With 0 bases removed from V and 2 bases from J, the gap between germline ends came to 17 bases. There are 17 residues in the CDR3. Germline CDR1 and CDR2: MNHEY and SVGEGT. In DNA form, the CDR3 reads TGTGCCAGCAGTTACTCCCCCCGGCAGGGGCTAACCTACGAGCAGTACTTC. Residues: CASSYSPRQGLTYEQYF.

The chain links TRBV29-1 to TRBJ1-1; D is unclear. Germline values: CDR1 SQVTM, CDR2 ANQGSEA. The V gene lost 7 bases and the J gene lost 4 bases, with 7 bases spanning the gap. The CDR3 runs to 10 residues. The CDR3 DNA reads TGCAGCGACTTTAGCACTGAAGCTTTCTTT. Its protein product is CSDFSTEAFF.

CDR3 nucleotides: TGTGCCAGCAGTTTATTAAAGGACAGGTCAGATACGCAGTATTTT. This codes for CASSLLKDRSDTQYF. The chain joins TRBV28 to TRBJ2-3, with 7 nucleotides matching TRBD1. The CDR3 contains 15 residues. V trimming: 1 base; J trimming: 4 bases; junction bases outside the gene matches: 5. In germline, CDR1 is MDHEN, CDR2 SYDVKM.

V is TRBV10-3 and J is TRBJ2-5, with TRBD2 matching over 7 bases. Germline CDR1 is ENHRY and CDR2 is SYGVKD. V was clipped by 8 bases and J by 2 bases; unmatched bases: 11. This CDR3 spans 15 amino acids. Here the CDR3 reads CAIGGRLARQETQYF. CDR3 sequence (DNA): TGTGCCATCGGGGGGAGACTAGCCCGGCAAGAGACCCAGTACTTC.

The chain recombines TRBV9 with TRBJ2-7, with TRBD2 matching 8 bases. The V gene's germline CDR1 is SGDLS and CDR2 YYNGEE. Unmatched junction bases numbered 5, after V lost 3 bases and J lost 3 bases. This CDR3 has 14 amino acids. CDR3 sequence: CASSAGGGLYEQYF. The CDR3 nucleotides are TGTGCCAGCAGCGCCGGCGGGGGGCTCTACGAGCAGTACTTC.

This clonotype has more than one count but fewer than ten. The rearrangement uses TRBV7-8 and TRBJ2-4, with D perhaps matching TRBD1 or TRBD2 (5 bases each). Per germline, CDR1 SGHVS and CDR2 FQNEAQ. The germline V and J ends were trimmed by 10 bases and 5 bases, with 12 bases remaining between them. The CDR3 spans 12 residues. The CDR3 DNA is TGTGCCACCTCAGGGACCCAAAACATTCAGTACTTC. Its protein is CATSGTQNIQYF.

The V and J genes are TRBV7-9 and TRBJ2-3; D assignment may be TRBD1 or TRBD2 (5 bases each). V was cut by 2 bases and J by 4 bases, with 16 bases left in between. The CDR3 consists of 16 residues. In germline, CDR1 is SEHNR, CDR2 FQNEAQ (reference sequence). The CDR3 DNA is TGTGCCAGCAGCTTATTGCAGGGAAGAGGGCCAGATACGCAGTATTTT. It codes for CASSLLQGRGPDTQYF.

This clonotype occurred once. The chain is built from TRBV4-1 and TRBJ2-5, with D possibly TRBD1 on 6 matching bases. Looked up from germline, CDR1 is MGHRA and CDR2 is YSYEKL. This CDR3 region has 17 residues. The V and J ends lost 0 bases and 5 bases respectively, with 19 bases between them. The CDR3 here is CASSQDSPMTGRETQYF. CDR3 nucleotide sequence: TGCGCCAGCAGCCAAGACTCCCCTATGACAGGTCGGGAGACCCAGTACTTC.

V gene TRBV15 combines with J gene TRBJ2-7, with unresolved D. The V and J ends lost 1 base and 5 bases respectively, with 18 bases between them. The CDR3 covers 16 residues. Germline CDR1 reads LNHNV; CDR2 reads YYDKDF (reference sequence). The CDR3 DNA is TGTGCCACCAGCAGAGTGGGATCCCACTATTTGGACGAGCAGTACTTC. It yields the protein CATSRVGSHYLDEQYF.

This rearrangement joins TRBV14 to TRBJ2-7; tentative D call: TRBD2 (5 bases). Trimming left V 0 bases short and J 0 bases short, with 12 bases between. The CDR3 extends over 16 amino acids. The V gene's germline CDR1 is SGHDN and CDR2 FVKESK. The CDR3: CASSQDLRRSSYEQYF. The CDR3 nucleotides read TGTGCCAGCAGCCAAGATTTGCGGAGGAGCTCCTACGAGCAGTACTTC.

The chain has TRBV2 and TRBJ2-5; 9 nucleotides align to TRBD2. From germline, CDR1 is SNHLY and CDR2 FYNNEI. Trimming at V came to 0 bases and at J to 1 base, leaving 3 bases not matched to a gene. CDR3 length: 16 residues. CDR3: CASSEAALAGQETQYF. CDR3 nucleotide sequence: TGTGCCAGCAGTGAAGCTGCACTAGCGGGCCAAGAGACCCAGTACTTC.

V usage is TRBV7-9 and J usage is TRBJ1-4; D may be TRBD1 (5 bases). The CDR3 is made up of 15 amino acids. The germline gives CDR1 SEHNR, CDR2 FQNEAQ (reference sequence). Deletions cut 4 bases from V and 7 bases from J, with 16 bases between. The CDR3: CASSSPRDGAEKLFF. For the CDR3, the DNA is TGTGCCAGCAGCTCCCCCCGGGACGGAGCTGAAAAACTGTTTTTT. Complete variable domain (other parts from reference TRBV7-9 and TRBJ1-4): DTGVSQNPRHKITKRGQNVTFRCDPISEHNRLYWYRQTLGQGPEFLTYFQNEAQLEKSRLLSDRFSAERPKGSFSTLEIQRTEQGDSAMYLCASSSPRDGAEKLFFGSGTQLSVL.

This chain joins TRBV4-2 and TRBJ1-1, with D hard to call. The V end lost 1 base, the J end lost 4 bases, and 10 bases lay between the germline ends. There are 14 residues in the CDR3. Germline V lookup: CDR1 LGHNA, CDR2 YNFKEQ. The DNA of the CDR3 is TGTGCCAGCAGCCAAGTAACCGGGGTCACTGAAGCTTTCTTT. It yields the protein CASSQVTGVTEAFF.

In its sample, this clonotype was seen once. V and J are TRBV10-3 and TRBJ1-2; D not resolved. Germline V gives CDR1 ENHRY, CDR2 SYGVKD. The CDR3 is 15 residues long. V was clipped by 6 bases and J by 7 bases, with 21 bases between them. This CDR3 is CAISGPSAILSGYTF. As DNA, the CDR3 is TGTGCCATCAGCGGACCGTCTGCAATACTATCTGGCTACACCTTC.